This TCR beta chain was observed in a study of T cell repertoires in cytomegalovirus infection. V lost 2 bases, J lost 4 bases, and 14 bases lay in between. The CDR3 sequence is 16 residues long. The germline CDR1 and CDR2 sequences are LGHNA and YNFKEQ. Concerning this clonotype itself: What it binds is not known.

TCRdb re-called the reads through MiXCR, storing one row per CDR3 protein. In the table there are roughly 340,000 distinct CDR3 sequences, 25% to 30% of which are singletons. V gene TRBV4-2 combines with J gene TRBJ1-4; D uncertain. The TCR was taken from a human donor in good health (CMV status not recorded). Some clones in this sample may be carry-over from other donors' samples. The material was cultured PBMCs, obtained from culture after CMV antigen stimulation. The CDR3 loop is CASSQRQATINEKLFF. The CDR3 DNA is TGTGCCAGCAGCCAAAGGCAGGCTACCATTAATGAAAAACTGTTTTTT.